This T cell receptor (beta chain) was recovered during a study of cytotoxic CD8 clonotypes in ibrutinib-treated CLL. Background on the study: Of a cohort that held about a dozen relapsed/refractory and some 15 treatment-naive patients, about 18 were IGHV unmutated.

A word on this clone: Its antigen is not known.

Points from the study as a whole: Clonality increased at ibrutinib response, then returned toward baseline at progression.

The CDR3 spans 14 residues. Germline loops: CDR1 MGHRA, CDR2 YSYEKL. The V gene lost 1 base and the J gene lost 6 bases, with 13 bases spanning the gap. Repertoires were generated with immunoSEQ multiplex PCR, while TCRdb's copy carries only in-frame clones and drops some. The sample lists 55,000 to 85,000 clones, 90% occurring once. The TCR sequence derives from a human donor with chronic lymphocytic leukemia. Specimen: PBMCs, collected after 12 months of ibrutinib treatment. The chain carries TRBV4-1 and TRBJ2-7; no firm D call. The CDR3 nucleotides read TGCGCCAGCAGCCAAGGATTTTCTGTGGGCGAGCAGTACTTC. Translation: CASSQGFSVGEQYF.